These T cell receptor beta chains were read from a single sample in a study of blood T cell repertoires in COVID-19. Some clones are missing from TCRdb's copy, which holds only in-frame ones; the method was immunoSEQ multiplex PCR. Of 70,000 or so clones in the sample, about nine tenths are singletons; the top ten hold 5% to 5.5%. The sample consisted of peripheral blood. The receptors here all came from a woman younger than 30 with acute or convalescent COVID-19. The CDR3 runs from the conserved cysteine through the conserved F or W. D genes are given only for firm matches. Some rows mark clone size as missing; the rest say once, few, many or name a class of expanded clone.

J: TRBJ1-5; V: TRBV5-6; size: .; D: .; CDR3: CASSLDRQGFRNQPQHF; DNA: TGTGCCAGCAGCTTGGACCGTCAGGGGTTCCGCAATCAGCCCCAGCATTTT
J: TRBJ2-7; V: TRBV27; size: .; D: .; CDR3: CASSLSGGGRYEQYF; DNA: TGTGCCAGCAGTCTAAGTGGAGGGGGCAGGTACGAGCAGTACTTC
J: TRBJ2-1; V: TRBV7-2; size: .; D: .; CDR3: CASSPRQTYNEQFF; DNA: TGTGCCAGCAGCCCTAGACAGACCTACAATGAGCAGTTCTTC
J: TRBJ1-2; V: TRBV6-5; size: .; D: .; CDR3: CASSEGGRTLYGYTF; DNA: TGTGCCAGCAGCGAGGGAGGTAGGACCCTCTATGGCTACACCTTC
J: TRBJ2-3; V: TRBV4-1; size: .; D: TRBD2; CDR3: CASSRTSGGDTQYF; DNA: TGCGCCAGCAGTCGGACTAGCGGGGGAGATACGCAGTATTTT
J: TRBJ1-2; V: TRBV28; size: once; D: .; CDR3: CASSQGLSYGYTF; DNA: TGTGCCAGCAGCCAGGGACTAAGCTATGGCTACACCTTC
J: TRBJ1-2; V: TRBV5-6; size: .; D: .; CDR3: CASSLGQFSLGYTF; DNA: TGTGCCAGCAGCTTGGGACAGTTCTCCCTTGGCTACACCTTC
J: TRBJ1-1; V: TRBV5-1; size: .; D: TRBD1; CDR3: CASSPGDRERHEAFF; DNA: TGCGCCAGCAGCCCGGGGGACAGGGAACGTCATGAAGCTTTCTTT
J: TRBJ2-1; V: TRBV25-1; size: .; D: .; CDR3: CASSEGKVTKDGGNEQFF; DNA: TGTGCCAGCAGTGAAGGGAAGGTTACTAAGGACGGAGGAAATGAGCAGTTCTTC
J: TRBJ2-7; V: TRBV7-6; size: .; D: TRBD1; CDR3: CASSAGQGEVYEQYF; DNA: TGTGCCAGCAGCGCGGGACAGGGTGAGGTCTACGAGCAGTACTTC
J: TRBJ2-2; V: TRBV5-4; size: .; D: .; CDR3: CASSAGAKGSGELFF; DNA: TGTGCCAGCAGCGCGGGTGCGAAGGGCTCCGGGGAGCTGTTTTTT
J: TRBJ2-1; V: TRBV5-5; size: .; D: .; CDR3: CASSPRSGPRNNEQFF; DNA: TGTGCCAGCAGCCCCAGAAGCGGGCCCCGAAACAATGAGCAGTTCTTC
J: TRBJ2-5; V: TRBV10-3; size: .; D: TRBD2; CDR3: CAISESVLAGANHQETQYF; DNA: TGTGCCATCAGTGAGTCGGTACTAGCGGGGGCCAACCACCAAGAGACCCAGTACTTC
J: TRBJ2-1; V: TRBV4-1; size: .; D: TRBD1; CDR3: CASSLGQVRGNEQFF; DNA: TGCGCCAGCAGCCTTGGACAGGTTCGAGGGAATGAGCAGTTCTTC
J: TRBJ1-6; V: TRBV30; size: .; D: TRBD1; CDR3: CAWSVLGRDSDNSPLHF; DNA: TGTGCCTGGAGCGTCCTAGGCCGGGACAGTGATAATTCACCCCTCCACTTT
J: TRBJ2-2; V: TRBV2; size: few; D: TRBD2; CDR3: CASTTPSMASGRANTGELFF; DNA: TGTGCCAGCACCACCCCTTCAATGGCTAGCGGGAGGGCTAACACCGGGGAGCTGTTTTTT
J: TRBJ2-7; V: TRBV3-1/TRBV3-2; size: .; D: .; CDR3: CASSQGSFVVPGYEQYF; DNA: TGTGCCAGCAGCCAAGGGTCCTTTGTGGTCCCCGGCTACGAGCAGTACTTC
J: TRBJ1-2; V: TRBV27; size: .; D: TRBD1; CDR3: CASSLDRRYGYTF; DNA: TGTGCCAGCAGTCTGGACAGGCGCTATGGCTACACCTTC
J: TRBJ2-1; V: TRBV19; size: .; D: TRBD1; CDR3: CASSIAVRTGGYNEQFF; DNA: TGTGCCAGTAGTATCGCGGTGAGGACAGGGGGCTACAATGAGCAGTTCTTC
J: TRBJ2-7; V: TRBV29-1; size: .; D: .; CDR3: CSVGTGASYEQYF; DNA: TGCAGCGTTGGAACGGGAGCCTCCTACGAGCAGTACTTC
J: TRBJ1-4; V: TRBV18; size: .; D: .; CDR3: CASSPGEGRIEKLFF; DNA: TGTGCCAGCTCACCAGGAGAGGGTAGGATTGAAAAACTGTTTTTT
J: TRBJ1-4; V: TRBV12-3/TRBV12-4; size: .; D: .; CDR3: CASSFSEKLFF; DNA: TGTGCCAGCAGTTTTTCGGAAAAACTGTTTTTT
J: TRBJ2-6; V: TRBV30; size: .; D: TRBD1; CDR3: CAWRPAGTGYRGANVLTF; DNA: TGTGCCTGGAGACCGGCCGGGACAGGGTATCGTGGGGCCAACGTCCTGACTTTC
J: TRBJ2-7; V: TRBV6-5; size: .; D: .; CDR3: CASSSIGGQAFYEQYF; DNA: TGTGCCAGCAGTTCCATAGGCGGGCAAGCCTTCTACGAGCAGTACTTC
J: TRBJ1-2; V: TRBV4-2; size: .; D: .; CDR3: CASSQDGTPNYGYTF; DNA: TGTGCCAGCAGCCAAGACGGGACACCTAACTATGGCTACACCTTC
J: TRBJ2-5; V: TRBV5-6; size: .; D: .; CDR3: CASSLGSGSQETQYF; DNA: TGTGCCAGCAGCTTGGGTTCAGGGTCCCAAGAGACCCAGTACTTC
J: TRBJ1-1; V: TRBV28; size: .; D: TRBD1; CDR3: CASSLSGQFGANTEAFF; DNA: TGTGCCAGCAGTCTCTCGGGACAGTTCGGGGCAAACACTGAAGCTTTCTTT
J: TRBJ1-3; V: TRBV14; size: .; D: .; CDR3: CASSQGGARGNTIYF; DNA: TGTGCCAGCAGCCAAGGGGGCGCGAGGGGAAACACCATATATTTT
J: TRBJ2-7; V: TRBV29-1; size: .; D: .; CDR3: CSVLTESSYEQYF; DNA: TGCAGCGTTCTTACAGAATCATCCTACGAGCAGTACTTC
J: TRBJ2-7; V: TRBV27; size: .; D: TRBD1; CDR3: CASCLSAGTAPYEQYF; DNA: TGTGCCAGCTGTTTATCGGCCGGGACAGCACCATACGAGCAGTACTTC
J: TRBJ1-1; V: TRBV28; size: .; D: .; CDR3: CASSPPWSGDTEAFF; DNA: TGTGCCAGCAGCCCCCCTTGGTCAGGGGACACTGAAGCTTTCTTT
J: TRBJ1-2; V: TRBV2; size: .; D: .; CDR3: CASSFGRSNYGYTF; DNA: TGTGCCAGCTCCTTTGGCAGGTCGAACTATGGCTACACCTTC
J: TRBJ2-2; V: TRBV2; size: once; D: TRBD1; CDR3: CASSRDRGPSTGELFF; DNA: TGTGCCAGCAGTCGCGACAGGGGGCCAAGCACCGGGGAGCTGTTTTTT